These 8 T cell receptor beta chains originate from one sample sequenced in a study of cytomegalovirus exposure and HLA in healthy donors. The primer mix had 60 Vbeta and 13 Jbeta primers. Here immunoSEQ multiplex PCR was the method, and the copy in TCRdb shows in-frame clones only, minus some. The table shows 140,000 to 150,000 clones, with around 70% occurring only once. Sequencing was performed on PBMCs. All receptors derive from a woman aged 55-69 years in good health and CMV-seropositive.

This clone was counted between two and nine times. The chain is built from TRBV5-5 and TRBJ1-2; 7 bases are a match to TRBD1. Germline V gene sequence: CDR1 SGHKS, CDR2 YYEKEE (reference sequence). The CDR3 extends over 13 amino acids. The J segment lost 8 bases and the V segment lost 0 bases, leaving 4 bases of the junction unmatched. The CDR3 protein is CASSLEGAWGYTF. The DNA of the CDR3 is TGTGCCAGCAGCTTGGAGGGGGCGTGGGGCTACACCTTC.

Remarks on this clone: This CDR3 is also generated by other DNA sequences in the sample. The chain recombines TRBV5-1 with TRBJ2-6; D remains unclear. Trimming cost V 0 bases and J 0 bases, with 4 bases left between them. The CDR3 sequence is 15 residues long. Per germline, CDR1 SGHRS and CDR2 YFSETQ. CDR3 loop: CASSLGSSGANVLTF. The DNA of the CDR3 is TGCGCCAGCAGCTTGGGCAGCTCTGGGGCCAACGTCCTGACTTTC. Based on the CDR3 plus reference TRBV5-1 and TRBJ2-6, the full variable domain is KAGVTQTPRYLIKTRGQQVTLSCSPISGHRSVSWYQQTPGQGLQFLFEYFSETQRNKGNFPGRFSGRQFSNSRSEMNVSTLELGDSALYLCASSLGSSGANVLTFGAGSRLTVL.

The V gene is TRBV6-4, the J gene TRBJ1-2; D is ambiguous. Per the germline V gene, CDR1 is MRHNA and CDR2 is SNTAGT. The CDR3 contains 10 residues. V gave up 5 bases and J gave up 4 bases, with 2 bases separating them. CDR3 sequence reads: CASSLYGYTF. The CDR3 DNA reads TGTGCCAGCAGTCTCTATGGCTACACCTTC.

J is TRBJ1-1 and V is TRBV28; D not resolved. Germline V gives CDR1 MDHEN, CDR2 SYDVKM. This CDR3 has 13 residues. Trimming cost V 6 bases and J 0 bases, with 8 bases left between them. CDR3 in amino acids: CASSRSLNTEAFF. The CDR3, as DNA: TGTGCCAGCAGCCGGTCCCTGAACACTGAAGCTTTCTTT.

This clone came up a few times. The chain links TRBV7-7 to TRBJ2-1; TRBD2 aligns across 8 bases. Germline-derived CDR1 and CDR2 are SSHAT and FNYEAQ (reference sequence). With 5 bases clipped from V and 0 bases from J, the junction kept 3 bases outside the gene matches. This CDR3 comprises 15 residues. CDR3 sequence (DNA): TGTGCCAGCAGCAAGAGCGGGAGCTCCTACAATGAGCAGTTCTTC. Translation gives CASSKSGSSYNEQFF.

This clone was seen only a few times. The chain uses TRBV6-1 and TRBJ2-7; tentatively, D is TRBD2 (6 bases). CDR1 MNHNS and CDR2 SASEGT come from the germline V gene. Trimming took off 8 bases at V and 3 bases at J, with 11 bases between the two ends. This CDR3 has 12 amino acids. This chain's CDR3 is CASLGTLYEQYF. DNA of the CDR3: TGTGCCAGCCTCGGGACTCTCTACGAGCAGTACTTC.

The genes are TRBV4-1 and TRBJ2-1; 8 bases line up with TRBD2. Losses at the gene ends were 3 bases for V and 6 bases for J; bases not matched to a gene: 10. Germline-derived CDR1 and CDR2 are MGHRA and YSYEKL. CDR3 length equals 16 residues. CDR3 in amino acids: CASSHATGTRSNEQFF. CDR3 coding DNA: TGCGCCAGCAGCCATGCAACCGGGACTAGATCCAATGAGCAGTTCTTC.

The sample holds one count of this clone. The chain combines TRBV19 with TRBJ2-2, with a tentative D call TRBD2 (5 bases). Trimming took off 5 bases at V and 6 bases at J, with 13 bases between the two ends. In germline, CDR1 is LNHDA, CDR2 SQIVND (reference sequence). This CDR3 is built from 14 residues. The CDR3 is CASSLREFAGELFF. DNA of the CDR3: TGTGCCAGTAGTCTTCGGGAATTCGCCGGGGAGCTGTTTTTT.